These 9 T cell receptor beta chains share one sample of origin, sequenced in a study of OX40 agonist ivuxolimab in advanced cancers. The repertoire was sequenced with immunoSEQ multiplex PCR; TCRdb's copy has only in-frame clones and lacks some. The profile shows 65,000 to 95,000 clones, more than 85% of them singletons. The material sequenced was CD4+ or CD8+ T cells sorted from blood, taken in a trial of the OX40 agonist ivuxolimab. The receptor set was obtained from an adult with an advanced solid tumor such as melanoma, head and neck, liver or kidney cancer.

V usage is TRBV4-1 and J usage is TRBJ2-1, with D tentatively TRBD1 or TRBD2 (5 bases each). CDR1 is MGHRA and CDR2 is YSYEKL in the germline V gene. This CDR3 has 15 residues. V was shortened by 2 bases and J by 2 bases, with 10 bases between the two germline ends. The CDR3 nucleotides read TGCGCCAGCAGCCAAACCGGGACGGCCTACAATGAGCAGTTCTTC. Translated: CASSQTGTAYNEQFF.

This chain links TRBV27 with TRBJ2-1; D remains unclear. Trimming left V 8 bases short and J 4 bases short, with 6 bases between. Per the germline V gene, CDR1 is MNHEY and CDR2 is SMNVEV (reference sequence). The CDR3 contains 11 residues. CDR3 in amino acids: CASLWYNEQFF. CDR3 sequence (DNA): TGTGCCAGCCTTTGGTACAATGAGCAGTTCTTC.

This sequence joins TRBV21-1 and TRBJ2-1; the listed D gene, TRBD1, was not tested against the DNA. TRBV21-1 is labeled a pseudogene. The CDR3 is 17 residues long. The CDR3 bases are TGTGCCAGCAGCAAAGAAAGGGGCTTGAGCTCCTACAATGAGCAGTTCTTC. Encoded protein: CASSKERGLSSYNEQFF.

A single count supports this clone. J is TRBJ2-1 and V is TRBV19; 12 bases map to TRBD2. The V gene's germline CDR1 is LNHDA and CDR2 SQIVND (reference sequence). V shed 8 bases and J 4 bases; nucleotides not matched to a gene: 3. This CDR3 spans 14 amino acids. The CDR3 nucleotides read TGTGCCAGTCGGACTAGCGGGGTTTACAATGAGCAGTTCTTC. This gives the protein CASRTSGVYNEQFF.

J is TRBJ2-1 and V is TRBV11-2; 15 bases map to TRBD2. Germline V gene lookup returns CDR1 SGHAT and CDR2 FQNNGV. J lost 9 bases, V lost 5 bases, and 5 bases had no gene match. This CDR3 has 15 amino acids. CDR3 sequence reads: CASSQGLAGGREQFF. The CDR3 DNA reads as TGTGCCAGCAGCCAGGGACTAGCGGGAGGCCGTGAGCAGTTCTTC.

The chain joins TRBV5-1 to TRBJ2-7; TRBD2 agrees at 13 bases. This CDR3 spans 14 amino acids. Germline CDR1 SGHRS, CDR2 YFSETQ. With V trimmed by 4 bases and J by 7 bases, 5 bases remained unmatched. The CDR3 sequence: CASSQGLAGREQYF. As DNA, the CDR3 is TGCGCCAGCAGCCAGGGACTAGCGGGAAGGGAGCAGTACTTC. Supplemented by reference TRBV5-1 and TRBJ2-7, the full variable domain reads KAGVTQTPRYLIKTRGQQVTLSCSPISGHRSVSWYQQTPGQGLQFLFEYFSETQRNKGNFPGRFSGRQFSNSRSEMNVSTLELGDSALYLCASSQGLAGREQYFGPGTRLTVT.

The chain combines TRBV4-1 with TRBJ2-4, with 8 bases lining up with TRBD1. CDR3 length equals 16 residues. CDR1 is MGHRA, CDR2 YSYEKL, per germline. J gave up 9 bases and V 2 bases, and 12 bases lay outside the gene matches. The CDR3 loop reads CASSQLRQGRRGIQYF. DNA for the CDR3: TGCGCCAGCAGCCAACTCCGACAGGGGCGGAGGGGCATTCAGTACTTC.

Here the CDR3 DNA reads TGTGCCTGGAGGGCGGGGAGGGCAACTAGGGCTTTCTTT. This translates into CAWRAGRATRAFF. The chain couples TRBV30 to TRBJ1-1; D not certain. Germline V gene data show CDR1 as GTSNPN and CDR2 as SVGIG (reference sequence). This CDR3 spans 13 amino acids. The germline V and J ends were trimmed by 3 bases and 11 bases, with 19 bases remaining between them.

Details on this clone: Compared with germline, one end of the junction differs, possibly owing to a read error. CDR3 in DNA: TGTGCTAGCAGCTTAGACGGTAGCACAGATACGCAGTATTTT. The encoded protein is CASSLDGSTDTQYF. The chain employs TRBV7-7 and TRBJ2-3, with D unresolved. The CDR3 is 14 residues long. CDR1 and CDR2 from the germline V gene are SSHAT and FNYEAQ (reference sequence).